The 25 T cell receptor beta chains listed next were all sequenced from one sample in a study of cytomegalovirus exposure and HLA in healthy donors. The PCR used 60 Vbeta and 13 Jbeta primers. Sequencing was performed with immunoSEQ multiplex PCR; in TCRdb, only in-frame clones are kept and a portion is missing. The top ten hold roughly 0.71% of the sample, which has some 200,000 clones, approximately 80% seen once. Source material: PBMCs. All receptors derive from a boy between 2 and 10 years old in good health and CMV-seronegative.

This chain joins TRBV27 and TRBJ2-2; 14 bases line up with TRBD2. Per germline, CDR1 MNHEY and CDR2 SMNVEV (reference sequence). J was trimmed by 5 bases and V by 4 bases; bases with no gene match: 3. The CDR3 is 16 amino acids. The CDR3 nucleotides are TGTGCCAGCAGTTCCGGGACTAGCGGGAGAACCGGGGAGCTGTTTTTT. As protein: CASSSGTSGRTGELFF.

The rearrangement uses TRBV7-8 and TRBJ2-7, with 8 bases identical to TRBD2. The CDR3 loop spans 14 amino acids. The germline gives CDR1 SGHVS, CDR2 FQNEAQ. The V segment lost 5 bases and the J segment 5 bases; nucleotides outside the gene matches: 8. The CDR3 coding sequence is TGTGCCAGCAGCCTACCGGGACTAGTTGACGAGCAGTACTTC. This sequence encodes CASSLPGLVDEQYF.

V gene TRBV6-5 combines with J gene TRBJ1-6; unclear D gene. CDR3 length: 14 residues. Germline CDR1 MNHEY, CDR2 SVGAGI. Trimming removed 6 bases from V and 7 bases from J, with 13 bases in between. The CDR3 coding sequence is TGTGCCAGCAGCCCAGACATATTGAATTCACCCCTCCACTTT. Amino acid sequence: CASSPDILNSPLHF.

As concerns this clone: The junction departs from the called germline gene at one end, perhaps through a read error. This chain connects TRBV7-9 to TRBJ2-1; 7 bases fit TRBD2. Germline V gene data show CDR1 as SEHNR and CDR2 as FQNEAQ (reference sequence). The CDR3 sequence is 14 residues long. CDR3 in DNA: TGTGCCAGCAGGCCTTCCGGGGAGGGGAATGAGCAGCTCTTC. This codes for CASRPSGEGNEQLF.

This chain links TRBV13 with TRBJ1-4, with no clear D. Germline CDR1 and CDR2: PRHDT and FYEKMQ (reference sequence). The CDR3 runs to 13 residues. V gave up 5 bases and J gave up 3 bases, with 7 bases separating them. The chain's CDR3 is CASSSEPNEKLFF. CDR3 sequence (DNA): TGTGCCAGCAGCAGCGAACCTAATGAAAAACTGTTTTTT. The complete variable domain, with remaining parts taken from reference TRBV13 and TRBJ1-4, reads AAGVIQSPRHLIKEKRETATLKCYPIPRHDTVYWYQQGPGQDPQFLISFYEKMQSDKGSIPDRFSAQQFSDYHSELNMSSLELGDSALYFCASSSEPNEKLFFGSGTQLSVL.

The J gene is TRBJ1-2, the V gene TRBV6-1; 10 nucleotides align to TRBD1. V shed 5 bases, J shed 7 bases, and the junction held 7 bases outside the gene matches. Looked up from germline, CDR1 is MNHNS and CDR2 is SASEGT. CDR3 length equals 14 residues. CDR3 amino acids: CASSYRQGASGYTF. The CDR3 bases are TGTGCCAGCAGTTATAGACAGGGGGCGAGTGGCTACACCTTC.

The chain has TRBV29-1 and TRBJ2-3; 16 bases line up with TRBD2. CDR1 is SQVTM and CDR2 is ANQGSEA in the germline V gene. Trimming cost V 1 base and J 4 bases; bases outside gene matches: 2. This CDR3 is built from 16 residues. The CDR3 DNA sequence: TGCAGCGTTGAAGGGGGACTAGCGGGGGGGCCAGATACGCAGTATTTT. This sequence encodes CSVEGGLAGGPDTQYF.

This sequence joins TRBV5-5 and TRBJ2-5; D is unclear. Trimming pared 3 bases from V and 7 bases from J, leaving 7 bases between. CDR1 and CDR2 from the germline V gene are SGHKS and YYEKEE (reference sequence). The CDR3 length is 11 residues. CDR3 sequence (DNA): TGTGCCAGCAGCTGGTACGGGACCCAGTACTTC. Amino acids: CASSWYGTQYF.

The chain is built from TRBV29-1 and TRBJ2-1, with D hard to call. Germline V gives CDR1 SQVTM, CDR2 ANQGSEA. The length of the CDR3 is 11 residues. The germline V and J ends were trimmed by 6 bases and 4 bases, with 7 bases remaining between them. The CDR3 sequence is CSVVQYNEQFF. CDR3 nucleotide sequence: TGCAGCGTCGTACAATACAATGAGCAGTTCTTC.

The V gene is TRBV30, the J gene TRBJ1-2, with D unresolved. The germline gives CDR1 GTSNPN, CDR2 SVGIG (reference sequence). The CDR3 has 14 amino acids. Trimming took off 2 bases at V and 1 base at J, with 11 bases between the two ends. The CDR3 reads CAWSNAGLNYGYTF. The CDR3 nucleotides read TGTGCCTGGAGTAACGCAGGCCTTAACTATGGCTACACCTTC.

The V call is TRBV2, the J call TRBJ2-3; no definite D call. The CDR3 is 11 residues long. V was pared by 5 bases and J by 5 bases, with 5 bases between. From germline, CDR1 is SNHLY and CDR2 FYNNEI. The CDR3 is CASSKRDTQYF. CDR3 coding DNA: TGTGCCAGCAGTAAGAGAGATACGCAGTATTTT.

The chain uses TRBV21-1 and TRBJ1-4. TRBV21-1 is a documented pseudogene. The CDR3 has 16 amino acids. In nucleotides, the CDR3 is TGTGCCAGCAGCAAAGTTCCAGCCGGGAACCCGAAAAAACTGTTTTTT. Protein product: CASSKVPAGNPKKLFF.

This CDR3 is CASSLALAGGNEQFF. CDR3 nucleotides: TGTGCCAGCAGCTTAGCTCTAGCGGGAGGCAATGAGCAGTTCTTC. This sequence joins TRBV7-8 and TRBJ2-1; 11 bases map to TRBD2. CDR1 and CDR2 from the germline V gene are SGHVS and FQNEAQ. This CDR3 region has 15 residues. Trimming removed 0 bases from V and 6 bases from J; junction bases left unmatched: 1.

CDR3 DNA: TGTGCCAGCAGTGACGGGTGGGAGTCAGATACGCAGTATTTT. Residues: CASSDGWESDTQYF. J is TRBJ2-3 and V is TRBV6-4; D perhaps matches TRBD2 (5 bases). Trimming took 2 bases from V and 4 from J, leaving 10 bases between them. CDR3 length: 14 residues. Per germline, CDR1 MRHNA and CDR2 SNTAGT.

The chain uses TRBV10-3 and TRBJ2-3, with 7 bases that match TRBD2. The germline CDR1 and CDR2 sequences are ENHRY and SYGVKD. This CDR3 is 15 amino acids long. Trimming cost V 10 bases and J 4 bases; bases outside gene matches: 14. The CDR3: CASRSGGSPSDTQYF. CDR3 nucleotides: TGTGCCAGTCGTAGCGGCGGGAGCCCCTCAGATACGCAGTATTTT.

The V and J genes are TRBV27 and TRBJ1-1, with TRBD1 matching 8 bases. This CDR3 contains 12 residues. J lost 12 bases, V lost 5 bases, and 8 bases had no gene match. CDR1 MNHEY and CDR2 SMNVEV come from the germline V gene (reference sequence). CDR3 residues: CASSPGTGGTFF. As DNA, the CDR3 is TGTGCCAGCAGTCCGGGCACAGGGGGAACTTTCTTT.

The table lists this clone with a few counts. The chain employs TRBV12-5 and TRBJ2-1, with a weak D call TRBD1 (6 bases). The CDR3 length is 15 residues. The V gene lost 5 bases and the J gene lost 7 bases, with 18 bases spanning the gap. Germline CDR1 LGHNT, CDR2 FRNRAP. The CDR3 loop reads CASGLGQQFGNEQFF. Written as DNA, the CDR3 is TGTGCTAGTGGTCTGGGACAACAGTTTGGGAATGAGCAGTTCTTC.

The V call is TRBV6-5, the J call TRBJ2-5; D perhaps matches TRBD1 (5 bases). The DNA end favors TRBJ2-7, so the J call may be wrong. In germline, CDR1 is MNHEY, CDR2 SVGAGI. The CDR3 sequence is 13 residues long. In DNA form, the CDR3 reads TGTGCCAGCAGTTACTCGGACACCTTCGAGCAGTACTTC. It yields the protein CASSYSDTFEQYF.

DNA for the CDR3: TGTGCCAGCAGTGAATCAGGGGCCGTGGTAGAGACCCAGTACTTC. As protein: CASSESGAVVETQYF. The gene calls are TRBV2 and TRBJ2-5; D may be TRBD1 (6 bases). The CDR3 contains 15 residues. Trimming left V 2 bases short and J 4 bases short, with 14 bases between. The germline CDR1 and CDR2 sequences are SNHLY and FYNNEI.

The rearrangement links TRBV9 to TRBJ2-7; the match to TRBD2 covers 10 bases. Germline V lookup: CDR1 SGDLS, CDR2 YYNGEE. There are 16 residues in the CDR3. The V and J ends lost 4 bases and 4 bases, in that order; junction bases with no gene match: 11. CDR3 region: CASSRRVLAGVYEQYF. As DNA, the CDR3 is TGTGCCAGCAGCCGCCGGGTTCTAGCGGGAGTGTACGAGCAGTACTTC.

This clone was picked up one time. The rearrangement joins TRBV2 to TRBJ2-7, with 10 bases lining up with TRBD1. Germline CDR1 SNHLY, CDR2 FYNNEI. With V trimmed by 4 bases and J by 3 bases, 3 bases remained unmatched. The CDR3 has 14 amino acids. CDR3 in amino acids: CASSVGTGVYEQYF. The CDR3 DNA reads TGTGCCAGCAGTGTTGGGACAGGGGTCTACGAGCAGTACTTC.

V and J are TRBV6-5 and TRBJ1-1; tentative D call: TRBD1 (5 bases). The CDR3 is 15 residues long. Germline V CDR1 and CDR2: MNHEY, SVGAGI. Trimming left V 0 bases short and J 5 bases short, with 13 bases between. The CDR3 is CASSYSGQGRTEAFF. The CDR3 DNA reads TGTGCCAGCAGTTACTCGGGGCAGGGAAGGACTGAAGCTTTCTTT.

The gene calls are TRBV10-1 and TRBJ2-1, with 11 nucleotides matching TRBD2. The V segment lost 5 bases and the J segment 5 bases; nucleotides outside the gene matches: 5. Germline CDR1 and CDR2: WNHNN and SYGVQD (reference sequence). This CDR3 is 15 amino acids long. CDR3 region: CASSFSGRGNNEQFF. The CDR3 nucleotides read TGCGCCAGCAGTTTTAGCGGGAGGGGGAACAATGAGCAGTTCTTC.

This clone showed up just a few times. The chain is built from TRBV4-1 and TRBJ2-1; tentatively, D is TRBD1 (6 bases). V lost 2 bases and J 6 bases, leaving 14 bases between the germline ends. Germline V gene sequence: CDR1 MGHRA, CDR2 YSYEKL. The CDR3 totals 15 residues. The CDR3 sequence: CASSQQGLNGNEQFF. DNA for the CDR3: TGCGCCAGCAGCCAACAGGGGTTGAATGGCAATGAGCAGTTCTTC.

The CDR3 spells CASSVSSGEETQYF. Here the CDR3 DNA reads TGCGCCAGCAGTGTATCTAGCGGGGAAGAGACCCAGTACTTC. The genes are TRBV10-1 and TRBJ2-5; 9 nucleotides match TRBD2. The V gene's germline CDR1 is WNHNN and CDR2 SYGVQD (reference sequence). J lost 3 bases, V lost 4 bases, and 3 bases had no gene match. This CDR3 has 14 residues.